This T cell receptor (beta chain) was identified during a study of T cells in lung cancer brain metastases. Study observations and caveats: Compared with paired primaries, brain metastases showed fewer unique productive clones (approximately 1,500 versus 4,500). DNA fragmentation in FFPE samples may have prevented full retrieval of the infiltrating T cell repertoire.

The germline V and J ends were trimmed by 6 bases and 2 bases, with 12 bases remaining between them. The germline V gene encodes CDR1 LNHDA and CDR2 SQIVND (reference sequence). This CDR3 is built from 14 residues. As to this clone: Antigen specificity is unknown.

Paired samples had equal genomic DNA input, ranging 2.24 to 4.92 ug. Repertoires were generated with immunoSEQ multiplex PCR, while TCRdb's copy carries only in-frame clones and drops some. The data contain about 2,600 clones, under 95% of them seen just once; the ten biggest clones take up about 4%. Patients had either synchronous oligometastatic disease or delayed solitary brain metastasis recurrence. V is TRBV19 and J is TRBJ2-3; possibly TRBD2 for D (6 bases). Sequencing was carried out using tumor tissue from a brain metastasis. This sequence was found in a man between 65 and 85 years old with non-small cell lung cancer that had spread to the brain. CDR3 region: CASSSSDYTDTQYF. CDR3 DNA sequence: TGTGCCAGTAGCTCTAGCGACTACACAGATACGCAGTATTTT.